This TCR beta chain was observed in a study of PD-1 blockade in classical Hodgkin lymphoma. Points on this clone: Its target is not known.

Every patient was affected by relapse after autologous stem cell transplantation, while exposure to brentuximab vedotin was not uniform. This CDR3 is 14 amino acids long. The germline V and J ends were trimmed by 1 base and 5 bases, with 9 bases remaining between them. Germline CDR1 SGHNT, CDR2 YENEEA. Points from the study as a whole: Newly diagnosed patients were reported to start with lower TCR diversity than healthy donors. CD4+ TCR diversity, unlike CD8+, climbed significantly by C4D1.

Measured with immunoSEQ multiplex PCR; TCRdb has only the in-frame clones, and not every one. Of under 65,000 clones detected, 85% to 90% appear once; the ten largest clones hold approximately 15%. The sequenced sample was peripheral blood mononuclear cells (PBMCs), obtained at baseline. This TCR was sampled from a human donor with classical Hodgkin lymphoma. The chain has TRBV11-3 and TRBJ2-1, with D hard to call. The CDR3 DNA reads TGTGCCAGCAGCTTAGGGGGAACCAACAATGAGCAGTTCTTC. This translates into CASSLGGTNNEQFF. Complete variable domain (other parts from reference TRBV11-3 and TRBJ2-1): EAGVVQSPRYKIIEKKQPVAFWCNPISGHNTLYWYLQNLGQGPELLIRYENEEAVDDSQLPKDRFSAERLKGVDSTLKIQPAELGDSAVYLCASSLGGTNNEQFFGPGTRLTVL.